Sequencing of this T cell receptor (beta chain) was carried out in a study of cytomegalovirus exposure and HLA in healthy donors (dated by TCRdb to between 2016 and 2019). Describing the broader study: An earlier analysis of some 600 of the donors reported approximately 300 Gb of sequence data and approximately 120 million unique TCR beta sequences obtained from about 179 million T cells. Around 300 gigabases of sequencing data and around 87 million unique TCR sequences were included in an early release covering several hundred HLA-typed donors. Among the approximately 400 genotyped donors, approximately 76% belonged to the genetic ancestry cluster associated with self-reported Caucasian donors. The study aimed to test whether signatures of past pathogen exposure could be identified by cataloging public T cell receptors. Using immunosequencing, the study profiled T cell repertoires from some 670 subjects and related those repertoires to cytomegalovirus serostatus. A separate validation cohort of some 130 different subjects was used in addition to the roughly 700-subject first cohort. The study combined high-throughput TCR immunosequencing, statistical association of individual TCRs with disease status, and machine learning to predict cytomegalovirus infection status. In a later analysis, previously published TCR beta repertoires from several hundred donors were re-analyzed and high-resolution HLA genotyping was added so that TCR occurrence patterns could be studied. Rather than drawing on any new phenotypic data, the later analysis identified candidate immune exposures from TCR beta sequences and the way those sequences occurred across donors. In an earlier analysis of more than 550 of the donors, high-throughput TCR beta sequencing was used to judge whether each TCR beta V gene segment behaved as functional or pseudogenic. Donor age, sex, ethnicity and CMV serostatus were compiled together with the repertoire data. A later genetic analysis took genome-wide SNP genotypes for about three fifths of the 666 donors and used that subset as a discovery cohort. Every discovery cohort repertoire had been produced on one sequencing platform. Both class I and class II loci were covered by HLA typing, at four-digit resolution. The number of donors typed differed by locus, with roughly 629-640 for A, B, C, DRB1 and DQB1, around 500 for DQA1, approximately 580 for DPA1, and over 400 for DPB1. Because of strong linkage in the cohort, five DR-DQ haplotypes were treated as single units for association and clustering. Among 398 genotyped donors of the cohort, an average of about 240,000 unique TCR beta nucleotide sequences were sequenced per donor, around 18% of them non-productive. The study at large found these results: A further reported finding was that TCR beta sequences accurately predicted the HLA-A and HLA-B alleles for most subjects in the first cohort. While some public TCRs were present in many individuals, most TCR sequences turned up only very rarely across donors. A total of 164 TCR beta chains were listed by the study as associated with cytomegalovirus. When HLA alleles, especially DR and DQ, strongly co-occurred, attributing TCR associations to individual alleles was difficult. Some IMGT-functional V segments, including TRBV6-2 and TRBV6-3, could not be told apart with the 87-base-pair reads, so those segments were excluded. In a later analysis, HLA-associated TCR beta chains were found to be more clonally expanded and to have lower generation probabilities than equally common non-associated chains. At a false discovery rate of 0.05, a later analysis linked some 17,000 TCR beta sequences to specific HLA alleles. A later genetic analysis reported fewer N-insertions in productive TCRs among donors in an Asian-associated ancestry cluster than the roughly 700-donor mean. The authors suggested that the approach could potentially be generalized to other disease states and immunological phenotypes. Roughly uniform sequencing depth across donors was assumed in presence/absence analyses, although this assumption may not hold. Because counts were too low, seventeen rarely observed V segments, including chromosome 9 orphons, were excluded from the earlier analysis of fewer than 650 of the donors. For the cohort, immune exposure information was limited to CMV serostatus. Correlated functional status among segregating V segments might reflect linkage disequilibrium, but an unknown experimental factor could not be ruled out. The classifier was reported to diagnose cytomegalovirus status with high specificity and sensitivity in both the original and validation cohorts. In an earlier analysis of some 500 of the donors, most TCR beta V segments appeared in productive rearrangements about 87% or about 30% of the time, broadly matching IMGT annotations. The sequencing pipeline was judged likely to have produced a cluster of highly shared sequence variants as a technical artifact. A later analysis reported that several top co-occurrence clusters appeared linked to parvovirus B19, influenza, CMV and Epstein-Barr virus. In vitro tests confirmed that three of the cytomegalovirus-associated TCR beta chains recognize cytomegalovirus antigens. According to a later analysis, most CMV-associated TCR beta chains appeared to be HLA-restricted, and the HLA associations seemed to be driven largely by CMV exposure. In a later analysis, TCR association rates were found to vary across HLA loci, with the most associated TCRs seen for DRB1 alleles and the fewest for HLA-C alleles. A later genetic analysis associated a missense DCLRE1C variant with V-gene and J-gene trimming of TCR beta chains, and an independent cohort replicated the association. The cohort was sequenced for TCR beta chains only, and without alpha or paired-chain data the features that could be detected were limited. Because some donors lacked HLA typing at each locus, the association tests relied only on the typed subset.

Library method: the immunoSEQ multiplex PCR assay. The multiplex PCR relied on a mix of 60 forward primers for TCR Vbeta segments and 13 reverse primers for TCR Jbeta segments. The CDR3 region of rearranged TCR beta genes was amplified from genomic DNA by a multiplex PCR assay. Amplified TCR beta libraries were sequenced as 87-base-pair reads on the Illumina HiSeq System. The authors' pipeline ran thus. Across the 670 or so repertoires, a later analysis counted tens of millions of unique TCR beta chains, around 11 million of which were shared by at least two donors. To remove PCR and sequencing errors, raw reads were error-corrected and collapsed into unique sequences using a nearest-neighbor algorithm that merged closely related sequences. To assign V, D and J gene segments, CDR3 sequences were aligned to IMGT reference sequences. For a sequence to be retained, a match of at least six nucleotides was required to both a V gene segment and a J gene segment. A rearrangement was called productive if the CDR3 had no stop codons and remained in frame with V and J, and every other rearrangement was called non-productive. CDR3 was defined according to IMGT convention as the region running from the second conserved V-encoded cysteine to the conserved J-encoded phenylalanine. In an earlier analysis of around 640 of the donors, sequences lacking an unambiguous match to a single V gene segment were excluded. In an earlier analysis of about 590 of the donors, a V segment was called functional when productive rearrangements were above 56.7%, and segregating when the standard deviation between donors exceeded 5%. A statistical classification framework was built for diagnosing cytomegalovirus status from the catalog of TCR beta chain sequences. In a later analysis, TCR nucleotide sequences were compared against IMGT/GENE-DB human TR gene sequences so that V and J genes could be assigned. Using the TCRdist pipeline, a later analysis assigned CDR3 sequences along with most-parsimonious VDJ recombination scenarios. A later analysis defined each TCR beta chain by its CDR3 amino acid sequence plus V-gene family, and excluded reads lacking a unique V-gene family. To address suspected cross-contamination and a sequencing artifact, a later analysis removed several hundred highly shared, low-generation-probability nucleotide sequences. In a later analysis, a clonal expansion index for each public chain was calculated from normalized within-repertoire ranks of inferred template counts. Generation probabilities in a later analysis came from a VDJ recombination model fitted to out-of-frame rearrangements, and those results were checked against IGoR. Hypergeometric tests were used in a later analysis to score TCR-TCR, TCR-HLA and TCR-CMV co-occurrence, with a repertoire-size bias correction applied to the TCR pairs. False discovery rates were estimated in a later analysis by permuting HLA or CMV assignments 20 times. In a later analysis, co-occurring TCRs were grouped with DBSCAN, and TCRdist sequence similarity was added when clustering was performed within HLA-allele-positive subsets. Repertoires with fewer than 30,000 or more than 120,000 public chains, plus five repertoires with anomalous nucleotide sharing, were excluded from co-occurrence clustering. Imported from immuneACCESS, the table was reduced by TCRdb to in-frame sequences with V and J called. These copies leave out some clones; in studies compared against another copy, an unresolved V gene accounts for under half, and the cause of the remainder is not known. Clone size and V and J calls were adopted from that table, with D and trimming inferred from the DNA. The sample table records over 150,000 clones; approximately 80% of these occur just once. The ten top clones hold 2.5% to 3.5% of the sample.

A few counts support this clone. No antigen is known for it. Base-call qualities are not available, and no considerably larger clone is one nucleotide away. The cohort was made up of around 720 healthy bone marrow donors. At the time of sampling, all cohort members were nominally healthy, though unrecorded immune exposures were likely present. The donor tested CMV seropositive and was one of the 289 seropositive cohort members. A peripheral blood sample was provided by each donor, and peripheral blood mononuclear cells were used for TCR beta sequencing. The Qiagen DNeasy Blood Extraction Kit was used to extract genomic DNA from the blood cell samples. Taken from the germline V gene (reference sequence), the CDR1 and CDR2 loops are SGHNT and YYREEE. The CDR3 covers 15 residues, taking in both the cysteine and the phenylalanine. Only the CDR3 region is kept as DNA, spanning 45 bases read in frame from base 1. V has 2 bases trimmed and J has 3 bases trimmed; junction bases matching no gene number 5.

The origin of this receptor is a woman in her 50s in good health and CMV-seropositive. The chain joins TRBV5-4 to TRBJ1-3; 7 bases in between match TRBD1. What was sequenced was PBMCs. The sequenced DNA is TGTGCCAGCAGCTTATACAGGGGTGGTGGAAACACCATATATTTT. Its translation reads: CASSLYRGGGNTIYF.